Described below is a single T cell receptor (beta chain) sequence and its context. Its antigen remains undetermined. At one boundary the junction diverges from the germline segment, which might be a read error. The sample holds other DNA sequences that translate to the same CDR3. The data were obtained in a study of cytomegalovirus exposure and HLA in healthy donors (TCRdb year 2017). As for the study more broadly: In an earlier analysis of some 550 of the donors, 250 to 300 Gb of sequence data and 117 million unique TCR beta sequences from about 179 million T cells were reported. An early release that covered some 640 HLA-typed donors contained about 300 gigabases of sequencing data and 85 million to 100 million unique TCR sequences. Of the roughly 400 genotyped donors, over 65% fell in the genetic ancestry cluster associated with self-reported Caucasian donors. The study was designed to test whether signatures of past pathogen exposure could be identified by cataloging public T cell receptors. The study profiled the T cell repertoires of more than 500 subjects by immunosequencing and related them to cytomegalovirus serostatus. Besides the first cohort of around 700 subjects, a separate validation cohort made up of roughly 130 different subjects was used. To predict cytomegalovirus infection status, the study combined high-throughput TCR immunosequencing, statistical association of individual TCRs with disease status, and machine learning. A later analysis re-analyzed previously published TCR beta repertoires from 550 to 700 donors and added high-resolution HLA genotyping to study TCR occurrence patterns. In the later analysis, no new phenotypic data were used to find candidate immune exposures; instead, reliance was placed on TCR beta sequences and their occurrence across donors. To decide whether each TCR beta V gene segment behaved as functional or pseudogenic, an earlier analysis of some 540 of the donors relied on high-throughput TCR beta sequencing. Donor age, sex, ethnicity and CMV serostatus were collected together with the repertoire data. In a later genetic analysis, genome-wide SNP genotypes for about three fifths of the roughly 670 donors were used, and that subset was treated as a discovery cohort. All discovery cohort repertoires had been generated on a single sequencing platform. Class I and class II HLA loci were covered by the typing at four-digit resolution. Typing coverage differed by locus: A, B, C, DRB1 and DQB1 were typed in about 620-640 donors, DQA1 in 500 to 550, DPA1 in 606, and DPB1 in just under 490. About 5 DR-DQ haplotypes were handled as single units for association and clustering, since linkage in the cohort was strong. Across some 400 genotyped donors of the cohort, an average of roughly 250,000 unique TCR beta nucleotide sequences per donor were sequenced, and roughly a sixth of those sequences were non-productive. Results and caveats for the whole study, not just this receptor: In a later analysis, the rate of TCR association differed among HLA loci, with DRB1 alleles having the most associated TCRs and HLA-C alleles having the fewest. Because some donors lacked HLA typing at each locus, the association tests relied only on the typed subset. Sequencing depth was assumed to be roughly uniform across donors in the presence/absence analyses, though that assumption may not hold. A later analysis found that HLA-associated TCR beta chains were more clonally expanded and had lower generation probabilities than equally common non-associated chains. In an earlier analysis of 450 to 750 of the donors, most TCR beta V segments appeared in productive rearrangements about 90% or about 30% of the time, broadly matching IMGT annotations. The classifier was reported to diagnose cytomegalovirus status with high specificity and sensitivity in both the original and validation cohorts. V-gene and J-gene trimming of TCR beta chains was associated with a missense DCLRE1C variant in a later genetic analysis, and the association was replicated in an independent cohort. A later analysis associated 15,000 to 20,000 TCR beta sequences with specific HLA alleles at a false discovery rate of 0.05. A few of the identified cytomegalovirus-associated TCR beta chains were confirmed in vitro to be specific for cytomegalovirus antigens. According to a later genetic analysis, donors in an Asian-associated ancestry cluster had fewer N-insertions in productive TCRs than the roughly 670-donor mean. This cohort had only TCR beta chains sequenced, and the lack of alpha or paired-chain data limited which features could be detected. Assigning TCR associations to individual alleles was difficult when HLA alleles, especially DR and DQ, strongly co-occurred. Some 16 rarely observed V segments, including chromosome 9 orphons, were excluded from the earlier analysis of just under 600 of the donors because counts were too low. A further reported finding was that TCR beta sequences accurately predicted the HLA-A and HLA-B alleles for most subjects in the first cohort. According to a later analysis, parvovirus B19, influenza, CMV and Epstein-Barr virus appeared linked to several top co-occurrence clusters. Across donors, most TCR sequences were observed very rarely, whereas some public TCRs were present in many individuals. CMV serostatus was the only immune exposure information available for the cohort. The study listed approximately 160 TCR beta chains as associated with cytomegalovirus. The authors suggested that the approach could potentially be generalized to other disease states and immunological phenotypes. A group of highly shared sequence variants was considered likely to be a technical artifact of the sequencing pipeline. Most CMV-associated TCR beta chains appeared to be HLA-restricted in a later analysis, and the HLA associations seemed to be driven largely by CMV exposure. Linkage disequilibrium might explain the correlated functional status among segregating V segments, but an unknown experimental factor could not be ruled out. Some IMGT-functional V segments, including TRBV6-2 and TRBV6-3, could not be told apart with the 87-base-pair reads, so those segments were excluded.

The cohort consisted of 670 or so healthy bone marrow donors. At the time of sampling, every cohort member was nominally healthy, though immune exposures that went unrecorded were likely present. The donor was CMV seronegative and belonged to the group of under 400 seronegative cohort members. A peripheral blood sample was collected from each donor, and TCR beta sequencing was performed on peripheral blood mononuclear cells. Genomic DNA was extracted from the blood cell samples with the Qiagen DNeasy Blood Extraction Kit. CDR1 and CDR2 are drawn from the germline V gene (reference sequence): SGHNT, YYREEE. From cysteine to phenylalanine, the CDR3 is 15 amino acids long. Just the 45-base CDR3 DNA is kept, in frame starting at base 1. Preparation of the library involved the immunoSEQ multiplex PCR assay. The multiplex PCR relied on a mix of 60 forward primers for TCR Vbeta segments and 13 reverse primers for TCR Jbeta segments. The CDR3 region of rearranged TCR beta genes was amplified from genomic DNA by a multiplex PCR assay. The amplified TCR beta libraries were sequenced on the Illumina HiSeq System as 87-base-pair reads. Per the original workflow: A later analysis tallied roughly 80 million unique TCR beta chains across the 666 repertoires, and about 12 million of those chains were shared by two or more donors. Raw reads were error-corrected and collapsed into unique sequences by a nearest-neighbor algorithm in which closely related sequences were merged to remove PCR and sequencing errors. Alignment of CDR3 sequences to IMGT reference sequences was used to assign V, D and J gene segments. For a sequence to be retained, a match of at least six nucleotides was required to both a V gene segment and a J gene segment. Rearrangements were classified as productive when the CDR3 lacked stop codons and remained in frame with V and J, and all other rearrangements were classified as non-productive. CDR3 was defined by IMGT convention, running from the second conserved V-encoded cysteine to the conserved J-encoded phenylalanine. In an earlier analysis of 587 of the donors, sequences lacking an unambiguous match to a single V gene segment were excluded. In an earlier analysis of almost 600 of the donors, a V segment was called functional when productive rearrangements were above 56.7%, and segregating when the standard deviation between donors exceeded 5%. To diagnose cytomegalovirus status from the catalog of TCR beta chain sequences, a statistical classification framework was built. A later analysis assigned V and J genes by comparing TCR nucleotide sequences with IMGT/GENE-DB human TR gene sequences. In a later analysis, CDR3 sequences and most-parsimonious VDJ recombination scenarios were assigned using the TCRdist pipeline. In a later analysis, each TCR beta chain was defined by its CDR3 amino acid sequence together with its V-gene family, and reads lacking a unique V-gene family were excluded. A later analysis removed 592 highly shared, low-generation-probability nucleotide sequences to deal with suspected cross-contamination and a sequencing artifact. For each public chain, a later analysis derived a clonal expansion index from normalized ranks of inferred template counts within each repertoire. A later analysis computed generation probabilities with a VDJ recombination model fitted to out-of-frame rearrangements, and checked the results against IGoR. In a later analysis, hypergeometric tests were used to score TCR-TCR, TCR-HLA and TCR-CMV co-occurrence, with a repertoire-size bias correction applied to TCR pairs. False discovery rates were estimated in a later analysis by permuting HLA or CMV assignments 20 times. A later analysis grouped co-occurring TCRs with DBSCAN, adding TCRdist sequence similarity when clustering within HLA-allele-positive subsets. Repertoires with fewer than 30,000 or more than 120,000 public chains were left out of co-occurrence clustering, as were four to six repertoires with anomalous nucleotide sharing. TCRdb stores this immuneACCESS table with in-frame sequences only. Part of the clones is absent; in the studies checked, under half of the shortfall reflects unresolved V genes, and no reason is known for the rest. The V and J calls and clone size come from that table; D and trimming were worked out from the DNA. The sample contains 120,000 or so clones, roughly 78% of them found a single time. The ten largest clones add up to 3% to 4.5% of the sample.

Material for sequencing was PBMCs. This chain joins TRBV5-4 to TRBJ1-4, with no D gene named confidently. This TCR was recovered from a man under 40 in good health and CMV-seronegative. CDR3 region: CASSLEGGPNEKLFF. The DNA sequence follows: TGTGCCAGCAGCTTAGAGGGTGGCCCCAATGAAAAACTGTTCTTT.